These 9 T cell receptor beta chains originate from one sample sequenced in a study of cytomegalovirus exposure and HLA in healthy donors. PCR amplification relied on 60 Vbeta primers (plus 13 Jbeta primers). Produced via immunoSEQ multiplex PCR; TCRdb's table is partial and in-frame only. The table lists 150,000 to 200,000 clones, over 75% of them singletons. The sample comprised PBMCs. The source of these receptors is a woman aged 45-60 years in good health and CMV-seronegative.

The CDR3 sequence is CASSFSEVGGRVGETQYF. The DNA of the CDR3 is TGTGCCAGCAGCTTTTCCGAGGTAGGGGGCAGGGTGGGAGAGACCCAGTACTTC. The chain joins TRBV12-1 to TRBJ2-5; the table's D call, TRBD1, was not checked against the DNA. TRBV12-1 is a documented pseudogene. There are 18 residues in the CDR3.

The J gene is TRBJ1-3, the V gene TRBV28; unclear D gene. The CDR3 spans 14 residues. V shed 3 bases and J shed 1 base, with 7 bases lying between them. CDR1 is MDHEN, CDR2 SYDVKM, per germline. CDR3 amino acids: CASSFPRSGNTIYF. DNA for the CDR3: TGTGCCAGCAGTTTCCCTCGGTCTGGAAACACCATATATTTT.

The rearrangement uses TRBV7-9 and TRBJ2-2; the D gene is possibly TRBD2 (5 bases). Trimming took 3 bases from V and 3 from J, leaving 11 bases between them. This CDR3 comprises 15 residues. CDR1 is SEHNR and CDR2 is FQNEAQ in the germline V gene (reference sequence). CDR3 residues: CASSFAGVDTGELFF. The DNA for the CDR3 is TGTGCCAGCAGCTTCGCCGGGGTGGACACCGGGGAGCTGTTTTTT.

The gene calls are TRBV28 and TRBJ2-7; D not resolved. This CDR3 has 13 residues. The V end lost 3 bases, the J end lost 1 base, and 7 bases lay between the germline ends. Germline V gene lookup returns CDR1 MDHEN and CDR2 SYDVKM. CDR3 amino acids: CASSFDGSYEQYF. The CDR3, as DNA: TGTGCCAGCAGTTTTGACGGGTCCTACGAGCAGTACTTC.

The chain links TRBV25-1 to TRBJ2-7; 10 nucleotides match TRBD2. CDR1 is MGHDK and CDR2 is SYGVNS in the germline V gene. This CDR3 is 16 amino acids long. The J segment lost 7 bases and the V segment lost 1 base, leaving 10 bases of the junction unmatched. CDR3 region: CASSEFVSGRAREQYF. In DNA, the CDR3 is TGTGCCAGCAGTGAATTCGTAAGCGGGAGGGCCCGAGAGCAGTACTTC.

This clone came up a few times. The J gene is TRBJ1-2, the V gene TRBV6-6, with 9 bases matching TRBD1. Germline CDR1 is MNHNY and CDR2 is SVGAGI (reference sequence). The CDR3 is made up of 13 amino acids. V lost 6 bases and J lost 10; bases outside the gene matches: 9. For the CDR3, the DNA is TGTGCCAGCAGGCCAACCGGGACAGGGAACTACACCTTC. It yields the protein CASRPTGTGNYTF.

This chain links TRBV27 with TRBJ2-5; 7 positions match TRBD2. The CDR3 is made up of 15 amino acids. CDR1 MNHEY and CDR2 SMNVEV come from the germline V gene (reference sequence). With 8 bases clipped from V and 5 bases from J, the junction kept 14 bases outside the gene matches. The CDR3 sequence is CASCSPQRGLETQYF. CDR3 coding DNA: TGTGCCAGCTGCTCCCCCCAGCGGGGTCTGGAGACCCAGTACTTC.

The rearrangement uses TRBV6-6 and TRBJ2-5, with no clear D. The V and J ends lost 0 bases and 3 bases respectively, with 8 bases between them. Germline V gene data show CDR1 as MNHNY and CDR2 as SVGAGI (reference sequence). This CDR3 is 14 amino acids long. CDR3 sequence: CASSYSNVEETQYF. The CDR3, as DNA: TGTGCCAGCAGTTACTCGAACGTAGAAGAGACCCAGTACTTC.

This clone was picked up one time. CDR3 DNA: TGTGCCAGCAGCCCTCACAGGGAAACCTACGAGCAGTACTTC. Amino acids: CASSPHRETYEQYF. The gene calls are TRBV6-5 and TRBJ2-7; the D gene is possibly TRBD1 (6 bases). V dropped 6 bases and J dropped 2 bases, with 14 bases sitting between them. Germline-derived CDR1 and CDR2 are MNHEY and SVGAGI. This CDR3 is 14 amino acids long.